Listed below are T cell receptor beta chains from one sample, sequenced in a study of the immune and genomic landscape of osteosarcoma. Generated by immunoSEQ multiplex PCR, the TCRdb table keeps only in-frame clones and is missing some. Seen here are hundreds of clones, under 85% observed once, and the top ten hold 58%. The sample consisted of metastatic tumor tissue from the chest wall. These receptors were taken from a woman aged 18-35 years with osteosarcoma. The CDR3 runs from the conserved cysteine through the conserved F or W. D genes are given only for firm matches. A row's size may be missing; if present it is once, few, many or a size class.

j_call	v_call	clone_size	d_call	cdr3_aa	cdr3_nt
TRBJ2-2	TRBV7-2	few	.	CASSPYRPDTGELFF	TGTGCCAGCAGCCCGTATCGCCCAGACACCGGGGAGCTGTTTTTT
TRBJ1-1	TRBV27	.	TRBD1	CASSLTGVSTEAFF	TGTGCCAGCAGCCTGACAGGGGTGAGCACTGAAGCTTTCTTT
TRBJ1-1	TRBV4-2	.	.	CASSSQKRRNTEAFF	TGTGCCAGCAGCTCCCAAAAACGGAGGAACACTGAAGCTTTCTTT
TRBJ1-1	TRBV20-1	.	.	CRPPDSEAFF	TGCCGACCCCCTGACAGTGAAGCTTTCTTT
TRBJ1-1	TRBV11-2	.	.	CASSWRGPNTEAFF	TGTGCCAGCAGCTGGAGGGGACCTAACACTGAAGCTTTCTTT
TRBJ2-2	TRBV28	.	.	CASSLFVAGELFF	TGTGCCAGCAGCCTTTTTGTGGCCGGGGAGCTGTTTTTT
TRBJ2-5	TRBV28	.	.	CASSLPEETQYF	TGTGCCAGCAGTTTACCTGAAGAGACCCAGTACTTC
TRBJ2-1	TRBV5-1	.	TRBD1	CASSGTGTASREQFF	TGCGCCAGCAGCGGAACCGGGACAGCTTCGCGTGAGCAGTTCTTC
TRBJ2-2	TRBV4-1	few	.	CASSQGITGELFF	TGCGCCAGCAGCCAAGGGATCACCGGGGAGCTGTTTTTT
TRBJ2-1	TRBV7-9	few	TRBD2	CASGPRTSGGHNEQFF	TGTGCCAGCGGACCCAGGACTAGCGGGGGGCACAATGAGCAGTTCTTC
TRBJ1-2	TRBV7-2	once	TRBD1	CASSLAPSGGTGKSGYTF	TGTGCCAGCAGCTTAGCGCCCAGTGGAGGGACAGGGAAGTCTGGCTACACCTTC
TRBJ2-3	TRBV5-1	.	.	CASGIGATDTQYF	TGCGCCAGCGGCATAGGGGCTACAGATACGCAGTATTTT
TRBJ1-2	TRBV5-1	.	.	CASSPRTDYWGYTF	TGCGCCAGCAGCCCCCGGACGGACTACTGGGGCTACACCTTC
TRBJ2-1	TRBV27	once	TRBD1	CASREQGAINYNEQFF	TGTGCCAGCAGGGAACAGGGGGCGATTAACTACAATGAGCAGTTCTTC
TRBJ2-1	TRBV2	.	.	CASTPGRTYNEQFF	TGTGCCAGCACCCCGGGACGGACCTACAATGAGCAGTTCTTC
TRBJ2-3	TRBV28	.	.	CASSGRRERDTQYF	TGTGCCAGCAGTGGTAGGAGGGAGAGGGATACGCAGTATTTT
TRBJ1-2	TRBV6-1	.	.	CASMFATGPNYGYTF	TGTGCCAGCATGTTCGCCACAGGTCCAAACTATGGCTACACCTTC
TRBJ1-1	TRBV28	.	.	CASSLRVTGNTEAFF	TGTGCCAGCAGTTTAAGGGTCACAGGGAACACTGAAGCTTTCTTT
TRBJ1-2	TRBV5-6	few	TRBD1	CASSFSTGGDGYTF	TGTGCCAGCAGCTTTTCCACAGGGGGTGATGGCTACACCTTC
TRBJ1-1	TRBV4-2	few	.	CASSQDRVEAFF	TGTGCCAGCAGCCAAGATCGGGTTGAAGCTTTCTTT
TRBJ1-3	TRBV18	.	.	CASSPLQGKSSGNTIYF	TGTGCCAGCTCACCTCTCCAGGGGAAGAGCTCTGGAAACACCATATATTTT
TRBJ1-2	TRBV28	.	.	CASSLLSPYYGYTF	TGTGCCAGCAGTTTATTGTCACCATACTATGGCTACACCTTC
TRBJ2-7	TRBV5-1	.	.	CASSLAGGYGEQYF	TGCGCCAGCAGCTTGGCCGGGGGCTATGGCGAGCAGTACTTC
TRBJ2-5	TRBV11-2	once	TRBD2	CASSMGLAESETQYF	TGTGCCAGCAGCATGGGACTAGCGGAATCAGAGACCCAGTACTTC
TRBJ2-7	TRBV15	.	.	CATSPAVAGYEQYF	TGTGCCACCAGCCCTGCGGTGGCGGGCTACGAGCAGTACTTC
TRBJ1-1	TRBV5-5	few	.	CASTSGGGASTEAFF	TGTGCCAGCACCTCTGGAGGGGGGGCGTCCACTGAAGCTTTCTTT
TRBJ1-1	TRBV6-1	.	.	CASSEGELVAFF	TGTGCCAGCAGTGAAGGGGAATTGGTAGCTTTCTTT
TRBJ2-7	TRBV5-1	.	TRBD2	CASSLVGRATSGSSYEQYF	TGCGCCAGCAGCTTGGTGGGCAGGGCAACTAGCGGGAGCTCCTACGAGCAGTACTTC
TRBJ2-2	TRBV5-4	.	.	CASSFLANTGELFF	TGTGCCAGCAGCTTTCTCGCGAACACCGGGGAGCTGTTTTTT
TRBJ2-1	TRBV7-6	.	.	CASSQGLGNEQFF	TGTGCCAGCAGCCAGGGACTTGGGAATGAGCAGTTCTTC
TRBJ1-1	TRBV4-1	.	.	CASSPPLAGAAFF	TGCGCCAGCAGCCCCCCGTTAGCCGGGGCGGCTTTCTTT
TRBJ2-3	TRBV7-9	.	TRBD2	CASSLVAGGRTDTQYF	TGTGCCAGCAGCTTAGTGGCGGGAGGGCGCACAGATACGCAGTATTTT
TRBJ1-5	TRBV30	once	TRBD1	CACMTGLGGNQPQHF	TGTGCCTGCATGACAGGGCTTGGCGGCAATCAGCCCCAGCATTTT
TRBJ1-2	TRBV11-1	.	TRBD1	CASSLAPTGKDGYTF	TGTGCCAGCAGCTTAGCCCCGACAGGGAAGGATGGCTACACCTTC
TRBJ2-1	TRBV7-9	.	.	CASSLGVAEYNEQFF	TGTGCCAGCAGCTTAGGAGTAGCGGAATACAATGAGCAGTTCTTC
TRBJ2-2	TRBV11-2	few	TRBD2	CASSLGKSAGTGELFF	TGTGCCAGCAGCTTAGGGAAATCAGCGGGAACCGGGGAGCTGTTTTTT
TRBJ2-7	TRBV30	.	TRBD1	CAWSVPGTVLVEQYF	TGTGCCTGGAGTGTACCTGGGACAGTACTAGTCGAGCAGTACTTC
TRBJ1-1	TRBV19	.	.	CASSTLQGNTEAFF	TGTGCCAGTAGTACGTTACAGGGTAACACTGAAGCTTTCTTT
TRBJ2-7	TRBV23-1	.	TRBD1	CASSQLRDRGLPQYF	TGCGCCAGCAGTCAACTCCGGGACAGGGGGCTACCCCAGTACTTC
TRBJ2-3	TRBV25-1	.	TRBD1	CASSDNQPGTGLADTQYF	TGTGCCAGCAGTGACAACCAACCCGGGACAGGGTTGGCAGATACGCAGTATTTT
TRBJ1-2	TRBV7-2	.	.	CASSQGSGYTF	TGTGCCAGCAGCCAGGGGAGTGGCTACACCTTC
TRBJ2-3	TRBV19	.	TRBD2	CASSIGYTSGSLTDTQYF	TGTGCCAGTAGTATAGGGTATACTAGCGGGAGTCTGACAGATACGCAGTATTTT
TRBJ2-7	TRBV7-1	.	.	CASSPTPGSAYEQYF	TGTGCCAGCAGCCCTACCCCCGGGTCCGCCTACGAGCAGTACTTC